Listed here are 29 T cell receptor beta chains from one sample, sequenced in a study of blood T cell repertoires in COVID-19 (dated by TCRdb to 2020 to 2021). Library preparation used the immunoSEQ multiplex PCR assay. TCRdb carries this immuneACCESS record with in-frame sequences only. Its versions omit some clonotypes, under half of them owing to an unresolved V gene in the studies checked, with the rest unexplained. The sample has about 140,000 clones on record, 70% to 80% of them singletons. Clones ranked in the top ten supply around 4.8% of the sample. The source material was peripheral blood. Source of these receptors: a woman at least 80 years old with active or convalescent COVID-19.

The V and J genes are TRBV6-2 or TRBV6-3 and TRBJ1-5; TRBD1 might be the D (5 bases). The germline V gene encodes CDR1 MNHEY and CDR2 SVGEGT. Trimming left V 2 bases short and J 7 bases short, with 12 bases between. The CDR3 consists of 14 residues. CDR3 bases: TGTGCCAGCAGTTACGTATCAGGGTTCCAGCCCCAGCATTTT. This gives the protein CASSYVSGFQPQHF.

This clone was seen only a few times. The chain recombines TRBV7-2 with TRBJ1-6, with 10 bases matching TRBD1. V lost 6 bases and J lost 7; bases outside the gene matches: 6. Germline V gene sequence: CDR1 SGHTA, CDR2 FQGNSA. The CDR3 consists of 15 residues. The CDR3 region has the DNA TGTGCCAGCAGTTGGGGACAGGGGAACAATTCACCCCTCCACTTT. Translation gives CASSWGQGNNSPLHF.

This clone was found a few times. The chain couples TRBV5-8 to TRBJ1-1; TRBD1 matches 7 bases. The CDR3 sequence is 18 residues long. From germline, CDR1 is SGHTS and CDR2 YDEGEE. V lost 0 bases, J lost 1 base, and 12 bases stayed unmatched. The CDR3 protein is CASSLGQGGLFWNTEAFF. For the CDR3, the DNA is TGTGCCAGCAGCTTGGGTCAGGGGGGCTTATTTTGGAACACTGAAGCTTTCTTT.

This clone has only a few counts. V usage is TRBV11-2 and J usage is TRBJ1-5; 8 bases agree with TRBD1. This CDR3 region has 17 residues. V was pared by 1 base and J by 9 bases, with 14 bases of the junction left unmatched. Germline assignment: CDR1 SGHAT and CDR2 FQNNGV. As DNA, the CDR3 is TGTGCCAGCAGCTTAGGGTGGGGACAGGACGGCAATGGGCCCCAGCATTTT. It yields the protein CASSLGWGQDGNGPQHF.

CDR3 loop: CASSLSGRGYEQYF. Written as DNA, the CDR3 is TGTGCCAGCAGCTTGAGCGGGCGAGGCTACGAGCAGTACTTC. The chain uses TRBV5-4 and TRBJ2-7, with D perhaps matching TRBD2 (6 bases). The CDR3 totals 14 residues. The germline CDR1 and CDR2 sequences are SGHNT and YYREEE (reference sequence). With 1 base removed from V and 3 bases from J, the gap between germline ends came to 11 bases.

V and J are TRBV10-2 and TRBJ1-2; D not certain. The CDR3 contains 14 residues. Germline-derived CDR1 and CDR2 are WSHSY and SAAADI. Trimming took off 2 bases at V and 4 bases at J, with 11 bases between the two ends. The CDR3 protein is CASSEVGGGYGYTF. Written as DNA, the CDR3 is TGCGCCAGCAGTGAGGTGGGCGGAGGCTATGGCTACACCTTC.

The chain has TRBV3-1 (or the pseudogene TRBV3-2) and TRBJ1-2; no clear D gene. CDR1 LGHDT and CDR2 YNNKEL come from the germline V gene (reference sequence). V shed 1 base and J shed 8 bases, with 14 bases lying between them. The CDR3 is 14 residues long. The CDR3 DNA reads as TGTGCCAGCAGCCAAGTCGATGGAGGAGGCGGCTACACCTTC. Amino acids: CASSQVDGGGGYTF.

The V gene is TRBV27, the J gene TRBJ1-1; the D is unclear. Trimming cost V 5 bases and J 6 bases, with 19 bases left between them. The germline V gene encodes CDR1 MNHEY and CDR2 SMNVEV (reference sequence). The CDR3 is made up of 15 amino acids. The CDR3 reads CASSRSFQVLAEAFF. CDR3 nucleotide sequence: TGTGCCAGCAGTCGCTCCTTTCAGGTCCTGGCTGAAGCTTTCTTT.

The table lists this clone with a few counts. The rearrangement links TRBV7-9 to TRBJ1-3, with D possibly TRBD1 on 5 matching bases. The germline gives CDR1 SEHNR, CDR2 FQNEAQ (reference sequence). Deletions cut 7 bases from V and 2 bases from J, with 15 bases between. The CDR3 has 15 amino acids. The CDR3 sequence is CASTFLGRAGNTIYF. CDR3 DNA: TGTGCCAGCACCTTTTTGGGCAGGGCTGGAAACACCATATATTTT. Supplemented by reference TRBV7-9 and TRBJ1-3, the full variable domain reads DTGVSQNPRHKITKRGQNVTFRCDPISEHNRLYWYRQTLGQGPEFLTYFQNEAQLEKSRLLSDRFSAERPKGSFSTLEIQRTEQGDSAMYLCASTFLGRAGNTIYFGEGSWLTVV.

The J gene is TRBJ2-4, the V gene TRBV6-2 or TRBV6-3; D ambiguous. The germline gives CDR1 MNHEY, CDR2 SVGEGT. Trimming pared 2 bases from V and 8 bases from J, leaving 13 bases between. CDR3 size: 14 residues. CDR3 loop: CASSYLRPEDIQYF. The CDR3 nucleotides read TGTGCCAGCAGTTACCTGCGACCCGAGGACATTCAGTACTTC.

The J gene is TRBJ1-1, the V gene TRBV29-1; a possible D gene is TRBD1 (5 bases). The CDR3 contains 12 residues. V dropped 5 bases and J dropped 5 bases, with 12 bases sitting between them. Germline CDR1 is SQVTM and CDR2 is ANQGSEA. The CDR3 sequence is CSVWAGGTEAFF. CDR3 DNA sequence: TGCAGCGTTTGGGCTGGGGGGACTGAAGCTTTCTTT.

The chain combines TRBV4-1 with TRBJ1-5, with 8 bases matching TRBD1. CDR1 and CDR2 (germline): MGHRA, YSYEKL. The CDR3 consists of 16 residues. The J segment lost 3 bases and the V segment lost 0 bases, leaving 4 bases of the junction unmatched. The CDR3 nucleotides read TGCGCCAGCAGCCAAGATCAGGGGGCACTCAATCAGCCCCAGCATTTT. Translating gives CASSQDQGALNQPQHF.

The V gene is TRBV6-2 or TRBV6-3, the J gene TRBJ2-1; 10 nucleotides align to TRBD2. V trimming: 0 bases; J trimming: 10 bases; junction bases outside the gene matches: 15. In germline, CDR1 is MNHEY, CDR2 SVGEGT. The CDR3 runs 18 residues. The CDR3 DNA follows: TGTGCCAGCAGTTACTCGAAGCGGGGGGGGCCCCGAAAGGAGGAGCAGTTCTTC. This translates into CASSYSKRGGPRKEEQFF.

This clone was picked up a small number of times. The chain uses TRBV6-5 and TRBJ2-2; 7 bases agree with TRBD1. The CDR3 contains 14 residues. The V gene end was trimmed by 6 bases and the J gene end by 4 bases; junction bases not matched to a gene: 5. The germline V gene has CDR1 MNHEY and CDR2 SVGAGI. Written as DNA, the CDR3 is TGTGCCAGCAGCTACAGGGGCACCACCGGGGAGCTGTTTTTT. Protein product: CASSYRGTTGELFF.

This clone turned up a few times. The chain links TRBV5-1 to TRBJ1-6; 9 nucleotides line up with TRBD1. CDR3 length: 16 amino acids. Germline V CDR1 and CDR2: SGHRS, YFSETQ. J gave up 9 bases and V 5 bases, and 12 bases lay outside the gene matches. The CDR3: CASRIQGQGLSSPLHF. CDR3 coding DNA: TGCGCCAGCAGAATACAGGGACAGGGATTGAGTTCACCCCTCCACTTT.

The V call is TRBV19, the J call TRBJ1-1; tentatively, D is TRBD1 (5 bases). The CDR3 extends over 15 amino acids. Per the germline V gene, CDR1 is LNHDA and CDR2 is SQIVND (reference sequence). Trimming took 5 bases from V and 0 from J, leaving 13 bases between them. CDR3 region: CASSGARLMNTEAFF. As DNA, the CDR3 is TGTGCCAGTAGTGGGGCGCGGTTGATGAACACTGAAGCTTTCTTT. The whole variable domain, filled in from reference TRBV19 and TRBJ1-1, reads DGGITQSPKYLFRKEGQNVTLSCEQNLNHDAMYWYRQDPGQGLRLIYYSQIVNDFQKGDIAEGYSVSREKKESFPLTVTSAQKNPTAFYLCASSGARLMNTEAFFGQGTRLTVV.

This clone was counted at least ten times. The chain couples TRBV9 to TRBJ2-1; D uncertain. This CDR3 spans 17 amino acids. Germline V gene sequence: CDR1 SGDLS, CDR2 YYNGEE. Trimming took 0 bases from V and 0 from J, leaving 13 bases between them. The CDR3 DNA reads TGTGCCAGCAGCGTAGCTTTCCCGGGTAGCTCCTACAATGAGCAGTTCTTC. Protein sequence: CASSVAFPGSSYNEQFF.

This rearrangement joins TRBV2 to TRBJ2-7; 10 positions match TRBD2. Germline V gives CDR1 SNHLY, CDR2 FYNNEI. V shed 6 bases and J 1 base; nucleotides not matched to a gene: 9. The CDR3 sequence is 16 residues long. The CDR3 reads CASREILAGNSYEQYF. In nucleotides, the CDR3 is TGTGCCAGCAGGGAGATACTAGCGGGGAATTCCTACGAGCAGTACTTC.

The chain couples TRBV29-1 to TRBJ2-1, with TRBD1 identical over 7 bases. The CDR3 has 17 amino acids. Germline lookup yields CDR1 SQVTM and CDR2 ANQGSEA. The ends lost 0 bases at V and 0 bases at J; junction bases unmatched: 8. The CDR3 coding sequence is TGCAGCGTTGAAGACTCACCAGGGGGTCCCTCCTACAATGAGCAGTTCTTC. Translating gives CSVEDSPGGPSYNEQFF.

The CDR3 nucleotides are TGTGCCAGCAGCTTAGTTCCCCAGGGTGCCACCGGGGAGCTGTTTTTT. It yields the protein CASSLVPQGATGELFF. The rearrangement joins TRBV7-2 to TRBJ2-2; a weak D match, TRBD1 (5 bases). The germline V gene has CDR1 SGHTA and CDR2 FQGNSA. With 1 base removed from V and 4 bases from J, the gap between germline ends came to 13 bases. The CDR3 spans 16 residues.

This chain connects TRBV3-1 (or the pseudogene TRBV3-2) to TRBJ1-4; D not resolved. V lost 3 bases and J lost 7, with 9 bases in between. Germline V lookup: CDR1 LGHDT, CDR2 YNNKEL (reference sequence). The CDR3 has 13 residues. The CDR3 region is CASSQVSGEKLFF. CDR3 bases: TGTGCCAGCAGCCAGGTTTCAGGTGAAAAACTGTTTTTT.

This clone came up once. The chain links TRBV28 to TRBJ1-5; 9 bases are a match to TRBD1. Germline-derived CDR1 and CDR2 are MDHEN and SYDVKM. J gave up 4 bases and V 6 bases, and 4 bases lay outside the gene matches. The CDR3 sequence is 14 residues long. The CDR3 region has the DNA TGTGCCAGCAGGAAGGACAGGGGAAATCAGCCCCAGCATTTT. Its translation is CASRKDRGNQPQHF.

Only a few counts were recorded for this clone. The V and J genes are TRBV19 and TRBJ1-1, with a tentative D call TRBD1 (5 bases). Germline CDR1 is LNHDA and CDR2 is SQIVND (reference sequence). V shed 6 bases and J shed 1 base, with 9 bases lying between them. CDR3 length: 13 residues. Written as DNA, the CDR3 is TGTGCCAGTAGGACAGCCCCGAACACTGAAGCTTTCTTT. Translation gives CASRTAPNTEAFF.

The chain combines TRBV18 with TRBJ1-6; D is unresolved. CDR1 is KGHSH, CDR2 LQKENI, per germline. The CDR3 consists of 13 residues. Between the trimmed V and J ends, which lost 5 bases and 4 bases, there was a span of 6 bases. The CDR3 spells CASSREYNSPLHF. CDR3 DNA: TGTGCCAGCTCAAGGGAGTATAATTCACCCCTCCACTTT. Supplemented by reference TRBV18 and TRBJ1-6, the full variable domain reads NAGVMQNPRHLVRRRGQEARLRCSPMKGHSHVYWYRQLPEEGLKFMVYLQKENIIDESGMPKERFSAEFPKEGPSILRIQQVVRGDSAAYFCASSREYNSPLHFGNGTRLTVT.

The rearrangement links TRBV4-2 to TRBJ2-5; D call uncertain. Germline CDR1 reads LGHNA; CDR2 reads YNFKEQ. Between the trimmed V and J ends, which lost 0 bases and 3 bases, there was a span of 11 bases. The CDR3 length is 15 residues. CDR3 DNA sequence: TGTGCCAGCAGCCAAGAAACTACCAATAAAGAGACCCAGTACTTC. Protein product: CASSQETTNKETQYF.

Only one count was recorded for this clone. The chain carries TRBV10-3 and TRBJ1-1, with 9 bases aligning to TRBD1. Germline lookup yields CDR1 ENHRY and CDR2 SYGVKD. V gave up 7 bases and J gave up 5 bases; unmatched junction bases: 14. CDR3 length equals 16 residues. The DNA for the CDR3 is TGTGCCATCAACGACGGGACAGGGAAGGGTAAGACTGAAGCTTTCTTT. This codes for CAINDGTGKGKTEAFF.

This clone has just one count. The chain employs TRBV4-3 and TRBJ1-3; D is possibly TRBD1 (5 bases). Trimming stripped 0 bases from V and 2 bases from J, with 14 bases between. The CDR3 contains 17 residues. Germline CDR1 LGHNA, CDR2 YSLEER. The CDR3 sequence: CASSQDLGARTGNTIYF. For the CDR3, the DNA is TGCGCCAGCAGCCAAGATCTTGGGGCCCGCACTGGAAACACCATATATTTT.

The V call is TRBV6-2 or TRBV6-3, the J call TRBJ1-5; weak D call: TRBD1 (6 bases). Germline CDR1 reads MNHEY; CDR2 reads SVGEGT. Trimming pared 6 bases from V and 6 bases from J, leaving 15 bases between. The CDR3 is 14 residues long. The DNA of the CDR3 is TGTGCCAGCAGCTCTAACAGGGACGGTCAGCCCCAGCATTTT. The encoded protein is CASSSNRDGQPQHF.

The CDR3, as DNA: TGTGCCAGCAGCTTCGGGACAGGGGGAGAAAAACTGTTTTTT. It yields the protein CASSFGTGGEKLFF. The chain employs TRBV11-3 and TRBJ1-4; TRBD1 matches 11 bases. The CDR3 spans 14 residues. Trimming took 3 bases from V and 8 from J; bases not matched to a gene: 2. The V gene's germline CDR1 is SGHNT and CDR2 YENEEA.